This entry concerns a single T cell receptor beta chain. Its antigen remains unknown. Primers: 60 Vbeta forward and 13 Jbeta reverse. The data were produced by immunoSEQ multiplex PCR, yet TCRdb's version contains in-frame clones alone and is incomplete. The top ten hold 7% to 9% of the sample, which has over 150,000 clones, 60% to 85% seen once. The length of the CDR3 is 15 residues. CDR1 LNHDA and CDR2 SQIVND come from the germline V gene (reference sequence). V shed 7 bases, J shed 2 bases, and the junction held 8 bases outside the gene matches. This entry comes from a study of cytomegalovirus exposure and HLA in healthy donors. The overall study: Genotyping showed roughly 86% of about 370 donors falling in the Caucasian-associated ancestry cluster. Study outcomes and limitations: CMV serostatus alone was available as immune exposure information.

This TCR was sampled from a male donor in good health and CMV-seropositive. The J gene is TRBJ1-1, the V gene TRBV19, with TRBD1 matching 9 bases. Sequenced input: PBMCs. CDR3 in amino acids: CASTPGTGPNTEAFF. The DNA of the CDR3 is TGTGCCAGTACCCCGGGGACAGGGCCCAACACTGAAGCTTTCTTT.